Here is one T cell receptor beta chain with its context. The target antigen is unknown. The entry originates in a study of OX40 agonist ivuxolimab in advanced cancers. Whole-study findings and limits: Some of the nonresponding patients also showed low levels of normalized T-cell clonal expansion.

V lost 3 bases to trimming and J lost 6 bases, with 20 bases between them. The CDR3 runs 16 residues. Germline CDR1 reads SGDLS; CDR2 reads YYNGEE. Only in-frame clones appear in the TCRdb table, and some are missing; sequencing was by immunoSEQ multiplex PCR. The sample consists of under 100,000 clones, about 90% of them appearing once. The TCR comes from an adult with an advanced solid tumor such as melanoma, head and neck, liver or kidney cancer. The V gene is TRBV9, the J gene TRBJ2-3; D uncertain. The sequenced sample was CD4+ or CD8+ T cells sorted from blood, obtained in a trial of the OX40 agonist ivuxolimab. The CDR3 spells CASSAGLASTRDTQYF. The CDR3 DNA reads TGTGCCAGCAGCGCCGGCCTGGCGTCCACGAGGGATACGCAGTATTTT.